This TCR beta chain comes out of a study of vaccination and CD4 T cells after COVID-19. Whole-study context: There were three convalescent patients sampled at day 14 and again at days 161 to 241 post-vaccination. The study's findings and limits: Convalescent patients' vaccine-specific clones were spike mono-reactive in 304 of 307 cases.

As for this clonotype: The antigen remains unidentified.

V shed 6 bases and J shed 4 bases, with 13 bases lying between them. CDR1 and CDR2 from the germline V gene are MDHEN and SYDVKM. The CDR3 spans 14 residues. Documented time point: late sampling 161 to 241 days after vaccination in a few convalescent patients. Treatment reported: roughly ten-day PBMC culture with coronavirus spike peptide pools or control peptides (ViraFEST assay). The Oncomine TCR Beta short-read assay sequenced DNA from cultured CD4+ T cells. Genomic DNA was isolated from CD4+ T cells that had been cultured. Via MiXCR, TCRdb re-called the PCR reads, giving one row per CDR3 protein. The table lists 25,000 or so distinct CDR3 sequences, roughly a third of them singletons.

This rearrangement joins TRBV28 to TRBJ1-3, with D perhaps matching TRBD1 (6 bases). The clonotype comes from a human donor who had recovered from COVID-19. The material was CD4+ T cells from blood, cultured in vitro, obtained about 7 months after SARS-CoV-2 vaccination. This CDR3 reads CASSSGGAGNTIYF. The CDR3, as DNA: TGTGCCAGCAGCTCGGGGGGCGCGGGAAACACCATATATTTT. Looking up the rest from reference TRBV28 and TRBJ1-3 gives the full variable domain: DVKVTQSSRYLVKRTGEKVFLECVQDMDHENMFWYRQDPGLGLRLIYFSYDVKMKEKGDIPEGYSVSREKKERFSLILESASTNQTSMYLCASSSGGAGNTIYFGEGSWLTVV.